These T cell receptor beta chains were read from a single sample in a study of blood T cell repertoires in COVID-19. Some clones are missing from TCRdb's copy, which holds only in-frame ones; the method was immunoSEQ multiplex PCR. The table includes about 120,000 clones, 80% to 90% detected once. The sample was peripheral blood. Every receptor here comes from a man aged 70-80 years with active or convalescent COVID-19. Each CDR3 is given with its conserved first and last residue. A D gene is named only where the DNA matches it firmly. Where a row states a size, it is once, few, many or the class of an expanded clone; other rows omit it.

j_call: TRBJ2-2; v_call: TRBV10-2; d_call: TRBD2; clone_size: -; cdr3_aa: CATNLGYSGNTGELFF; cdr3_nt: TGCGCCACCAACCTTGGCTATAGCGGGAATACCGGGGAGCTGTTTTTT
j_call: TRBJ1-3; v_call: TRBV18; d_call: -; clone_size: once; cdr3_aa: CASSPTGYGNTIYF; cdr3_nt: TGTGCCAGCTCACCAACGGGTTATGGAAACACCATATATTTT
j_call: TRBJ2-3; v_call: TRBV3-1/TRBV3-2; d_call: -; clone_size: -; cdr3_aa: CASTFRGGTDTQYF; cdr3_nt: TGTGCCAGCACCTTCAGGGGAGGGACAGATACGCAGTATTTT
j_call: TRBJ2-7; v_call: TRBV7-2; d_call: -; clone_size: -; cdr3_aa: CASSLVVAVPKPYEQYF; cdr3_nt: TGTGCCAGCAGCTTAGTGGTAGCGGTCCCAAAGCCCTACGAGCAGTACTTC
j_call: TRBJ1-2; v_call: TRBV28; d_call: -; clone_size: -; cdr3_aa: CASSPSTTGIDGYTF; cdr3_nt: TGTGCCAGCAGCCCCTCGACTACAGGGATTGACGGCTACACCTTC
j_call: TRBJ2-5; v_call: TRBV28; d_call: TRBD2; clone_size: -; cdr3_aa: CASSSGRGLRETQYF; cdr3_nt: TGTGCCAGCAGTTCCGGGAGGGGGTTGAGAGAGACCCAGTACTTC
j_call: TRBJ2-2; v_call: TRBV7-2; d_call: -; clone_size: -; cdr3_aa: CASSEQANTGELFF; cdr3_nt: TGTGCCAGCAGCGAACAGGCGAACACCGGGGAGCTGTTTTTT
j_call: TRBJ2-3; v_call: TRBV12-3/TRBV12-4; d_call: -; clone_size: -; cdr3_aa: CASSSISTDTQYF; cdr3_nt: TGTGCCAGCAGTTCAATTAGCACAGATACGCAGTATTTT
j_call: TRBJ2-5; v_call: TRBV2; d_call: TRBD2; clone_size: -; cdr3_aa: CASSEWRESETQYF; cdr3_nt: TGTGCCAGCAGTGAATGGCGGGAGTCAGAGACCCAGTACTTC
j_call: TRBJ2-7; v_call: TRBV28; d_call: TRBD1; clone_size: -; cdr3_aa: CASSRTGIYEQYF; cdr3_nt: TGTGCCAGCAGTCGGACAGGCATTTACGAGCAGTACTTC
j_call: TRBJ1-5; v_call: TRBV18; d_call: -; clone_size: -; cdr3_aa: CASSPGGGEPQHF; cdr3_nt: TGTGCCAGCTCACCGGGGGGTGGGGAGCCCCAGCATTTT
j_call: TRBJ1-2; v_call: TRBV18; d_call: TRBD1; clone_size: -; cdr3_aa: CASSPQGGDYGYTF; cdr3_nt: TGTGCCAGCTCACCCCAGGGGGGAGACTATGGCTACACCTTC
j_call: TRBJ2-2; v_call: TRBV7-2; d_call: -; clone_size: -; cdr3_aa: CASSLHGTRAGELFF; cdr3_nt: TGTGCCAGCAGCTTACATGGGACTCGAGCCGGGGAGCTGTTTTTT
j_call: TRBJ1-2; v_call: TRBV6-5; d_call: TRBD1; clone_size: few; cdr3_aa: CASSGQGAGYTF; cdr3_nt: TGTGCCAGCAGCGGACAGGGGGCGGGCTACACCTTC
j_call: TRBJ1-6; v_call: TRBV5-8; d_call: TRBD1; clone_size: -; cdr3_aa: CASSFTRGQFDSPLHF; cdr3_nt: TGTGCCAGCAGTTTCACCCGGGGACAGTTCGATTCACCCCTCCACTTT
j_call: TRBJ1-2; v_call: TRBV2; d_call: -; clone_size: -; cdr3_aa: CASSLTEGNYGYTF; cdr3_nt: TGTGCCAGCAGCTTAACGGAGGGAAACTATGGCTACACCTTC